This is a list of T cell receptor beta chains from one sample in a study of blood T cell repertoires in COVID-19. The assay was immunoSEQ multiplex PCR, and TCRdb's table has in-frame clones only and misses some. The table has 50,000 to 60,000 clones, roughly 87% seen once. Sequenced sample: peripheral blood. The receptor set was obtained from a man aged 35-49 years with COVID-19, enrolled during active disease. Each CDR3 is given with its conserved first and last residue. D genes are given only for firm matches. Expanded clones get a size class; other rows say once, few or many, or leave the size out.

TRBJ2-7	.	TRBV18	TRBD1	CASSPDRGQDYEQYF	TGTGCCAGCTCACCTGACAGGGGTCAAGACTACGAGCAGTACTTC
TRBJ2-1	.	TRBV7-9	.	CASSHGALTYNEQFF	TGTGCCAGCAGCCATGGGGCGCTTACCTACAATGAGCAGTTCTTC
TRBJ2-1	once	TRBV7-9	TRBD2	CASSSSGGVSYNEQFF	TGTGCCAGCAGCTCTAGCGGGGGGGTCTCCTACAATGAGCAGTTCTTC
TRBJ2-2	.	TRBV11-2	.	CASSPAATGELFF	TGTGCCAGCAGTCCGGCGGCCACCGGGGAGCTGTTTTTT
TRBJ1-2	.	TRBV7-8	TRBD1	CASSFRPFGTDGYTF	TGTGCCAGCAGCTTCAGGCCGTTCGGGACAGATGGCTACACCTTC
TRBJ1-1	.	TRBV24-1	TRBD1	CATSDRTGRAFF	TGTGCCACCAGTGATCGGACAGGACGTGCTTTCTTT
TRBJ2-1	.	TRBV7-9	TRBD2	CASSIVPPTSGYNEQFF	TGTGCCAGCAGCATAGTCCCCCCAACTAGCGGGTACAATGAGCAGTTCTTC
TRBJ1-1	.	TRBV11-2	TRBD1	CASSWGQLMNTEAFF	TGTGCCAGCAGCTGGGGACAGCTTATGAACACTGAAGCTTTCTTT
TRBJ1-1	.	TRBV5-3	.	CARSLVGGNEAFF	TGTGCCAGAAGCTTGGTGGGCGGGAATGAAGCTTTCTTT
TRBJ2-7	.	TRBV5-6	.	CASSQSGVDYEQYF	TGTGCCAGCAGCCAGTCGGGGGTCGACTACGAGCAGTACTTC
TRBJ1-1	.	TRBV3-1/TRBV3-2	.	CASSPRGTEAFF	TGTGCCAGCAGCCCCCGGGGGACTGAAGCTTTCTTT
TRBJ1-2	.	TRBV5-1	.	CASSLADGGSNYGYTF	TGCGCCAGCAGCTTGGCCGACGGAGGCTCAAACTATGGCTACACCTTC
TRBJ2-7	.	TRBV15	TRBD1	CATSRARTGYEQYF	TGTGCCACCAGCAGAGCCCGGACAGGGTACGAGCAGTACTTC
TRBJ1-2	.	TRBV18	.	CASSPPGGKDYGYTF	TGTGCCAGCTCACCACCGGGAGGGAAGGACTATGGCTACACCTTC
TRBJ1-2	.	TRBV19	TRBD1	CASADRAVYGYTF	TGTGCCAGTGCTGACAGGGCGGTATATGGCTACACCTTC
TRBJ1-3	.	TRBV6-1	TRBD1	CASSDWDRGAGNTIYF	TGTGCCAGCAGTGATTGGGACAGGGGTGCCGGAAACACCATATATTTT
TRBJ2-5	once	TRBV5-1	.	CASSTPPGETQYF	TGCGCCAGCAGCACCCCCCCGGGGGAGACCCAGTACTTC
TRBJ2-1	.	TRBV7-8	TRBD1	CASSLGPRGSGSGNEQFF	TGTGCCAGCAGCTTAGGTCCCAGGGGGTCGGGGTCAGGCAATGAGCAGTTCTTC
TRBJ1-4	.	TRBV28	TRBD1	CASRPSAGTEPEKLFF	TGTGCCAGCAGACCCTCAGCCGGGACAGAGCCCGAAAAACTGTTTTTT
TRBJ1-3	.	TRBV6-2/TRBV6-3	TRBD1	CASSDPGQRGNTIYF	TGTGCCAGCAGTGATCCGGGACAGCGTGGAAACACCATATATTTT
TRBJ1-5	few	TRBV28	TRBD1	CASSFGTGNQPQHF	TGTGCCAGCAGCTTCGGGACAGGCAATCAGCCCCAGCATTTT
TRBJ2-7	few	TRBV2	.	CASRSPGQGKGNEQYF	TGTGCCAGCAGGAGCCCCGGCCAGGGAAAGGGAAACGAGCAGTACTTC
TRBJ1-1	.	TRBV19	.	CASLKGIRQPNTEAFF	TGTGCCAGTCTGAAGGGCATCAGACAGCCGAACACTGAAGCTTTCTTT
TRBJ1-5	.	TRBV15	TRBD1	CATSSLWDRDQPQHF	TGTGCCACCAGCTCCCTCTGGGACAGGGATCAGCCCCAGCATTTT
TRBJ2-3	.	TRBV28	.	CASSSGQVGGDTQYF	TGTGCCAGCAGTTCCGGACAGGTTGGAGGGGATACGCAGTATTTT
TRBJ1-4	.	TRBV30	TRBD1	CAGLGDSLNEKLFF	TGTGCCGGGCTTGGGGACAGCCTTAATGAAAAACTGTTTTTT
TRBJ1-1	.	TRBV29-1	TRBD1	CSVEETGGDTEAFF	TGCAGCGTGGAAGAAACAGGGGGTGACACTGAAGCTTTCTTT
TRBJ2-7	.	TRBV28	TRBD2	CASSPLGLAGAYEQYF	TGTGCCAGCAGTCCCCTGGGACTAGCGGGGGCATACGAGCAGTACTTC
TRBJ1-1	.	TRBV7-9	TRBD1	CASSRRQGAMTNTEAFF	TGTGCCAGCAGCCGCCGACAGGGGGCAATGACGAACACTGAAGCTTTCTTT
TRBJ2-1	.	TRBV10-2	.	CASFQQGQGSNEQFF	TGCGCGTCGTTCCAGCAGGGGCAGGGGAGCAATGAGCAGTTCTTC
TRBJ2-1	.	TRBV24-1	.	CATSGGASENEQFF	TGTGCCACCAGTGGGGGCGCTAGTGAAAATGAGCAGTTCTTC
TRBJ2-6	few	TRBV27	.	CASSSLSGANVLTF	TGTGCCAGCAGTTCACTGTCTGGGGCCAACGTCCTGACTTTC
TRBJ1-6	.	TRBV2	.	CASSETRGWDSPLHF	TGTGCCAGCAGTGAAACCAGGGGCTGGGATTCACCCCTCCACTTT
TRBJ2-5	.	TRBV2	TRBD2	CASSELGLAGGDQETQYF	TGTGCCAGCAGTGAATTGGGACTAGCGGGAGGCGATCAAGAGACCCAGTACTTC
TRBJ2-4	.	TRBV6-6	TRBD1	CASSFPSGGDIRFQYF	TGTGCCAGCAGTTTCCCTTCAGGGGGCGATATAAGGTTTCAGTACTTC
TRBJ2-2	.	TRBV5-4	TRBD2	CASSSQTSGRGTGELFF	TGTGCCAGCAGCTCCCAGACTAGCGGGAGAGGGACCGGGGAGCTGTTTTTT
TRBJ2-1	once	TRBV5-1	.	CASSPPGRAEEQFF	TGCGCCAGCTCACCACCTGGGCGGGCTGAGGAGCAGTTCTTC
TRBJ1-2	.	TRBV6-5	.	CASSLQSNYGYTF	TGTGCCAGCAGTTTACAGTCTAACTATGGCTACACCTTC
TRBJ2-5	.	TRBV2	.	CASTPGLREETQYF	TGTGCCAGCACCCCCGGACTGAGGGAAGAGACCCAGTACTTC
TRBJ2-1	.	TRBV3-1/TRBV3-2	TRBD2	CASSPLAGGLHNEQFF	TGTGCCAGCAGCCCACTAGCGGGGGGCCTACACAATGAGCAGTTCTTC
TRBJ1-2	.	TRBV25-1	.	CASSGHRTDYGYTF	TGTGCCAGCAGTGGCCATAGGACAGACTATGGCTACACCTTC
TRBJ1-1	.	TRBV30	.	CAWSANMNTEAFF	TGTGCCTGGAGTGCAAACATGAACACTGAAGCTTTCTTT
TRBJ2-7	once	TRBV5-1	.	CASSLVVGGAYEQYF	TGCGCCAGCAGCTTGGTTGTGGGGGGTGCCTACGAGCAGTACTTC
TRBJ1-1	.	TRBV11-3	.	CASSLGVGGTEAFF	TGTGCCAGCAGCCTAGGGGTCGGGGGAACTGAAGCTTTCTTT
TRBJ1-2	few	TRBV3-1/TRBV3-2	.	CASSQLPHGYTF	TGTGCCAGCAGCCAACTCCCCCATGGCTACACCTTC
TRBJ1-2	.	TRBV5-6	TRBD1	CASSLPTGSGGYTF	TGTGCCAGCAGCCTACCGACAGGGTCTGGTGGCTACACCTTC
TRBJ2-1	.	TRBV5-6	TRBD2	CASRAPGTSDIGEFF	TGTGCCAGCAGGGCACCCGGGACTAGCGATATTGGGGAGTTCTTC
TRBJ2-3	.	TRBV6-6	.	CASSTPRGISTDTQYF	TGTGCCAGCAGTACCCCTCGCGGGATTAGCACAGATACGCAGTATTTT
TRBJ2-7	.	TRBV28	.	CASSLFHYEQYF	TGTGCCAGCAGTTTATTCCACTACGAGCAGTACTTC
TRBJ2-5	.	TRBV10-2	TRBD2	CASKKTGLAPQETQYF	TGCGCCAGCAAAAAAACCGGACTAGCGCCACAAGAGACCCAGTACTTC
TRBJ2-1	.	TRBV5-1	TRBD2	CASSLDLAGVTGEQFF	TGCGCCAGCAGCTTGGACCTAGCGGGAGTTACCGGTGAGCAGTTCTTC